This TCR beta chain was recorded in a study of OX40 agonist ivuxolimab in advanced cancers. Sequencing was performed with immunoSEQ multiplex PCR; in TCRdb, only in-frame clones are kept and a portion is missing. The sample has about 50,000 clones; 88% are singletons. Per the germline V gene, CDR1 is SGHAT and CDR2 is FQDESV (reference sequence). The CDR3 runs to 15 residues. V dropped 0 bases and J dropped 5 bases, with 10 bases sitting between them. This clonotype originated in an adult with an advanced solid tumor such as melanoma, head and neck, liver or kidney cancer. The V and J genes are TRBV11-1 and TRBJ2-2, with D maybe TRBD2 (5 bases). The input for sequencing was CD4+ or CD8+ T cells sorted from blood, taken in a trial of the OX40 agonist ivuxolimab. The CDR3 protein is CASSLARGLTGELFF. The CDR3 DNA sequence: TGTGCCAGCAGCTTAGCCCGGGGATTAACCGGGGAGCTGTTTTTT.